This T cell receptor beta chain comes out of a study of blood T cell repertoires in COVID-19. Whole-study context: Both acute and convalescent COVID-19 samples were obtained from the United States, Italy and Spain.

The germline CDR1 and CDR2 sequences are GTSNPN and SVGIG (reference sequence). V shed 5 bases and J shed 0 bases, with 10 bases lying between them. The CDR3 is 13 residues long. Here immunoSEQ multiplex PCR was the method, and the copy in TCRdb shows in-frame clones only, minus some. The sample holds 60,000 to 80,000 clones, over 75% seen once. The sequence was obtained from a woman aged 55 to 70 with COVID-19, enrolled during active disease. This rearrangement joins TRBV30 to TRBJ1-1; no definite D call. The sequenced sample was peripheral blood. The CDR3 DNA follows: TGTGCCTGGCGAATCGGGATGAACACTGAAGCTTTCTTT. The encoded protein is CAWRIGMNTEAFF.